This TCR beta chain stems from a study of T cells in Graves' hyperthyroidism and ophthalmopathy. Whole-study findings and limits: Most expanded thyroid clonotypes above 0.001 also appeared in blood. Through a model of 13 V-J features, ophthalmopathy was separated from stable hyperthyroidism.

There are a few counts of this clonotype. The target antigen is unknown. A read error may account for a junction end that differs from germline. Using RNA transcripts as the source, TCR beta CDR3 regions were amplified. RT-PCR in the first round (using the HTBI primer set) targeted the TCR CDR3. Each CDR3 protein gets one entry after TCRdb re-called the multiplex PCR reads with MiXCR. This sample has about 680,000 distinct CDR3 sequences, with under 45% found just once. These patients, aged 18 to 65, had recently diagnosed hyperthyroidism lasting under 2 months. PBMCs stemmed from approximately 10 ml fresh peripheral blood. The source material was blood. This TCR derives from a woman aged 40 to 50 with Graves' hyperthyroidism.

The CDR3 bases are TGTGCCAGCAGCTTAGGACAGGGAGGCGAAAAACTGCTTTTT. Residues: CASSLGQGGEKLLF. The chain has TRBV7-2 and TRBJ1-4; 7 bases align to TRBD1. CDR1 is SGHTA, CDR2 FQGNSA, per germline. The CDR3 spans 14 residues.